These T cell receptor beta chains were read from a single sample in a study of shared clonotypes between healthy human individuals. Sequenced by immunoSEQ multiplex PCR; TCRdb stores in-frame clones only, minus some. The table includes 2 million to 3 million clones, 90% to 95% detected once. The source material was naive CD4+ T cells from PBMCs. These receptor sequences come from a young man in good health. Some clones in this sample may be carry-over from other donors' samples. Both conserved end residues are part of each CDR3. The D gene is left open where the match is weak. Rows give clone size only sometimes, using once, few, many, or a class for an expanded clone.

NA	NA	TRBV4-3	TRBJ1-2	TGCGCCAGCAGCCAAGATTCGGTCAAACCTAACTATGGCTACACCTTC	CASSQDSVKPNYGYTF
NA	NA	TRBV7-2	TRBJ2-7	TGTGCCAGCAGCTCCCCGGGGTCCTCCTACGAGCAGTACTTC	CASSSPGSSYEQYF
TRBD2	NA	TRBV2	TRBJ2-5	TGTGCCAGCACTTGGGGACTAGCGGGGCACCAAGAGACCCAGTACTTC	CASTWGLAGHQETQYF
TRBD1	once	TRBV5-1	TRBJ1-2	TGCGCCAGCAGCGCGAGGACAGGGCCCAACTATGGCTACACCTTC	CASSARTGPNYGYTF
NA	NA	TRBV5-1	TRBJ1-4	TGCGCCAGCAGTTTAGAGACGGGCGGGGGTGAAAAACTGTTTTTT	CASSLETGGGEKLFF
TRBD2	NA	TRBV5-1	TRBJ2-2	TGCGCCAGCAGCTCGCCCCGGGGTATAGCGGGAACCTTCATGAACACCGGGGAGCTGTTTTTT	CASSSPRGIAGTFMNTGELFF
NA	once	TRBV7-7	TRBJ2-2	TGTGCCAGCAGCTTAGCGCCCGTCGGGGAGCTGTTTTTT	CASSLAPVGELFF
NA	NA	TRBV4-3	TRBJ1-2	TGCGCCAGCAGCCAAGAACGGGGGGATATTATATATGGCTACACCTTC	CASSQERGDIIYGYTF
NA	NA	TRBV28	TRBJ1-5	TGTGCCAGCACCCGAGGAGTGGGATCACAGCCCCAGCATTTT	CASTRGVGSQPQHF
NA	NA	TRBV7-3	TRBJ2-1	TGTGCCAGCAGCCGGGCTGGGGCGGATGAGCAGTTCTTC	CASSRAGADEQFF
NA	NA	TRBV4-3	TRBJ2-7	TGCGCCAGCAGCCAAGGGCGGGGGACAGCGGCCTACGAGCAGTACTTC	CASSQGRGTAAYEQYF
TRBD2	NA	TRBV4-2	TRBJ2-3	TGTGCCAGCAGCCGAGCGACTAGCGGGAGAAGTACTGGGACAGATACGCAGTATTTT	CASSRATSGRSTGTDTQYF
NA	NA	TRBV29-1	TRBJ1-3	TGCAGCGGTCGCTGGCGTAACACCATATATTTT	CSGRWRNTIYF
TRBD1	NA	TRBV7-3	TRBJ2-1	TGTGCCAGCGGACCCGACAGGGGAGACTACAATGAGCAGTTCTTC	CASGPDRGDYNEQFF
TRBD2	NA	TRBV29-1	TRBJ2-1	TGCAGCGGCCGGACTAGCGGCAATGAGCAGTTCTTC	CSGRTSGNEQFF
NA	NA	TRBV2	TRBJ1-1	TGTGCCAGCAGTGACAGGGGATGGGCTTTCTTT	CASSDRGWAFF
NA	NA	TRBV6-1	TRBJ2-7	TGTGCCAGCAGTGAACGGGACGTCGACGAGCAGTACTTC	CASSERDVDEQYF
TRBD2	NA	TRBV7-3	TRBJ2-1	TGTGCCAGCAGCTCCAAAAGGACTAGCGGCTACAATGAGCAGTTCTTC	CASSSKRTSGYNEQFF
NA	NA	TRBV7-9	TRBJ2-5	TGTGCCAGCAGCTTAGTGGCAGGAGGGGAAGGGGAGACCCAGTACTTC	CASSLVAGGEGETQYF
NA	NA	TRBV27	TRBJ2-1	TGTGCCAGCAGTTTAGGCAGCTCCAAGGGCAATGAGCAGTTCTTC	CASSLGSSKGNEQFF
TRBD2	NA	TRBV7-2	TRBJ2-1	TGTGCCAGCAGCTTAGAGGCTAGCGGGAGTTATGAGCAGTTCTTC	CASSLEASGSYEQFF
NA	NA	TRBV5-4	TRBJ1-3	TGTGCCAGCAGCTTGCAGGGCGCAGGAAACACCATATATTTT	CASSLQGAGNTIYF
TRBD1	NA	TRBV9	TRBJ2-2	TGTGCCAGCAGCACTAGGACAGGGAACACCGGGGAGCTGTTTTTT	CASSTRTGNTGELFF
NA	NA	TRBV5-1	TRBJ1-1	TGCGCCAGCAGCCCCCCGACGTCGGGCACTGAAGCTTTCTTT	CASSPPTSGTEAFF
NA	NA	TRBV6-5	TRBJ2-7	TGTGCCAGCAGCCCCGGGCACACAAGGCAGTACTTC	CASSPGHTRQYF
NA	NA	TRBV28	TRBJ2-1	TGTGCCAGCAGTTTATCAGGGAAAGGAATGGATGAGCAGTTCTTC	CASSLSGKGMDEQFF
TRBD1	NA	TRBV10-3	TRBJ2-7	TGTGCCATCAGGGACAGGGAGTCCTACGAGCAGTACTTC	CAIRDRESYEQYF
NA	NA	TRBV18	TRBJ1-2	TGTGCCAGCTCTCTAGGTTCCGTGGGCTATGGCTACACCTTC	CASSLGSVGYGYTF
NA	NA	TRBV19	TRBJ1-2	TGTGCCAGTAGTATGAGGGGAGTGTTCTATGGCTACACCTTC	CASSMRGVFYGYTF
TRBD1	NA	TRBV7-8	TRBJ2-7	TGTGCCAGCAGCCTTGGACAGGGGGCGTTCTACGAGCAGTACTTC	CASSLGQGAFYEQYF
NA	NA	TRBV14	TRBJ2-1	TGTGCCAGCAGCCAAGATACGGGAGCGTTCAATGAGCAGTTCTTC	CASSQDTGAFNEQFF
NA	NA	TRBV20-1	TRBJ2-7	TGCAGTGCAACCGGAACCTACGAGCAGTACTTC	CSATGTYEQYF
TRBD1	NA	TRBV28	TRBJ1-2	TGTGCCAGCAGTTTATTAAAACAGGGGAAGTCGGTGAACTATGGCTACACCTTC	CASSLLKQGKSVNYGYTF
NA	NA	TRBV9	TRBJ2-3	TGTGCCAGCAGCGAACGCGGGCTAGCTGGGGCAGATACGCAGTATTTT	CASSERGLAGADTQYF
NA	NA	TRBV12-5	TRBJ2-1	TGTGCTAGTGGTTTGGTAGTCGGTCGCTACAATGAGCAGTTCTTC	CASGLVVGRYNEQFF
NA	NA	TRBV2	TRBJ2-7	TGTGCCAGCAGTGATCGGGCCTTGAGCTCCTACGAGCAGTACTTC	CASSDRALSSYEQYF
TRBD2	NA	TRBV19	TRBJ2-2	TGTGCCAGTAACAATCGGGTAGCGGGAGGGCCAGGCACCGGGGAGCTGTTTTTT	CASNNRVAGGPGTGELFF
TRBD2	NA	TRBV7-2	TRBJ2-7	TGTGCCAGCAGCTTACCGGGACTAGCGTCCTACGAGCAGTACTTC	CASSLPGLASYEQYF
NA	NA	TRBV29-1	TRBJ1-3	TGCAGCGGAGGCTCTGGAAACACCATATATTTT	CSGGSGNTIYF
TRBD2	NA	TRBV28	TRBJ2-1	TGTGCCAGCATCCTGAGCGGGAGTCCCTACAATGAGCAGTTCTTC	CASILSGSPYNEQFF
NA	NA	TRBV4-1	TRBJ2-7	TGCGCCAGCAGCCCGGGCCGGAGAGGTTCGTCCTACGAGCAGTACTTC	CASSPGRRGSSYEQYF
NA	once	TRBV10-3	TRBJ2-7	TGTGCCATCAGTGGCCGGGACACCTCCTACGAGCAGTACTTC	CAISGRDTSYEQYF
NA	NA	TRBV27	TRBJ2-7	TGTGCCAGCAGTTTATCGCAACGGAGTTGGGAATACGAGCAGTACTTC	CASSLSQRSWEYEQYF
NA	NA	TRBV4-1	TRBJ1-4	TGCGCCAGCAGCTCTGGGCCCCGCCGTAAAGCTAATGAAAAACTGTTTTTT	CASSSGPRRKANEKLFF
TRBD1	NA	TRBV6-1	TRBJ2-2	TGTGCCAGCATGGGGACAGGGCACACCGGGGAGCTGTTTTTT	CASMGTGHTGELFF
NA	NA	TRBV28	TRBJ2-2	TGTGCCAGCTCCAGCGGGACCGGGGAGCTGTTTTTT	CASSSGTGELFF
TRBD1	NA	TRBV7-6	TRBJ2-2	TGTGCCAGCCGGAGACAGGGGGACACCGGGGAGCTGTTTTTT	CASRRQGDTGELFF
NA	NA	TRBV5-5	TRBJ2-5	TGTGCCAGCAGCTTGGCCTTACTGTCAGGCCAAGAGACCCAGTACTTC	CASSLALLSGQETQYF
TRBD1	NA	TRBV7-3	TRBJ2-2	TGTGCCAGCAGCTTATCGCCGACAGGGAGGAACACCGGGGAGCTGTTTTTT	CASSLSPTGRNTGELFF
TRBD1	NA	TRBV19	TRBJ2-1	TGTGCCAGTAGCACCCGGGACAGACTATACAATGAGCAGTTCTTC	CASSTRDRLYNEQFF
NA	NA	TRBV11-2	TRBJ2-1	TGTGCCAGCAGCTTCCGGCGGGCCCACTCCTACAATGAGCAGTTCTTC	CASSFRRAHSYNEQFF
TRBD1	NA	TRBV19	TRBJ1-4	TGTGCCAGCGCCCGGACAGGGGGCAGTGAAAAACTGTTTTTT	CASARTGGSEKLFF
TRBD2	NA	TRBV7-2	TRBJ2-7	TGTGCCAGCAGCTTTAGCGGGAGGGCCGTCTACGAGCAGTACTTC	CASSFSGRAVYEQYF